These T cell receptor beta chains were read from a single sample in a study of OX40 agonist ivuxolimab in advanced cancers. The repertoire was sequenced with immunoSEQ multiplex PCR; TCRdb's copy has only in-frame clones and lacks some. The data contain about 79,000 clones, about 90% of them seen just once; the ten biggest clones take up approximately 7.7%. The source was CD4+ or CD8+ T cells sorted from blood, collected in a trial of the OX40 agonist ivuxolimab. The receptor set was obtained from an adult with an advanced solid tumor such as melanoma, head and neck, liver or kidney cancer. CDR3s include the opening cysteine and the closing phenylalanine or tryptophan. Each record gives: clone size, V gene, J gene, D gene, CDR3 protein, CDR3 DNA. A D gene is named only where the DNA matches it firmly. Not every row has a clone size; where given, it reads once, few, many or a size class.

>-|TRBV6-1|TRBJ2-7|-
CASSRERGYEQYF
TGTGCCAGCAGCCGCGAGAGGGGCTACGAGCAGTACTTC
>once|TRBV5-1|TRBJ2-3|-
CASSEDFLDTQYF
TGCGCCAGCAGCGAGGACTTTCTCGATACGCAGTATTTT
>-|TRBV5-4|TRBJ2-7|-
CASSEGSGVTSYEQYF
TGTGCCAGCAGCGAAGGATCAGGGGTTACCTCCTACGAGCAGTACTTC
>-|TRBV6-5|TRBJ1-3|-
CASSYSGTSGNTIYF
TGTGCCAGCAGTTACAGCGGAACCTCTGGAAACACCATATATTTT
>-|TRBV29-1|TRBJ1-2|-
CSVPNTGSPGYTF
TGCAGCGTCCCAAATACAGGGAGCCCTGGCTACACCTTC
>-|TRBV19|TRBJ1-5|-
CASTRRDTNQPQHF
TGTGCCAGTACCCGTCGGGACACCAATCAGCCCCAGCATTTT
>-|TRBV5-8|TRBJ1-5|TRBD1
CASSPRVQGENQPQHF
TGTGCCAGCAGCCCTCGGGTACAGGGGGAGAATCAGCCCCAGCATTTT
>-|TRBV27|TRBJ2-1|TRBD2
CASRSLAGNEQFF
TGTGCCAGCAGGAGTCTAGCGGGGAATGAGCAGTTCTTC
>-|TRBV2|TRBJ2-5|TRBD1
CASSRDRGGETQYF
TGTGCCAGCAGTAGGGACAGGGGAGGAGAGACCCAGTACTTC
>few|TRBV7-9|TRBJ2-1|-
CASSLDLAGHEQFF
TGTGCCAGCAGCTTAGACCTAGCTGGGCATGAGCAGTTCTTC
>once|TRBV7-8|TRBJ2-2|TRBD2
CAGSGSGGELFF
TGTGCCGGTAGCGGGAGCGGCGGGGAGCTGTTTTTT
>-|TRBV7-3|TRBJ2-2|-
CASSSGTGELFF
TGTGCCAGCAGCTCCGGGACCGGGGAGCTGTTTTTT
>-|TRBV5-1|TRBJ2-7|-
CASTKTSSSYEQYF
TGCGCCAGCACCAAGACTAGTAGCTCCTACGAGCAGTACTTC
>-|TRBV30|TRBJ2-7|-
CAWQDGSYEQYF
TGTGCCTGGCAGGACGGGTCCTACGAGCAGTACTTC
>once|TRBV11-2|TRBJ2-7|TRBD2
CASSLKAGTVYEQYF
TGTGCCAGCAGCTTAAAAGCGGGAACGGTCTACGAGCAGTACTTC
>-|TRBV5-8|TRBJ1-1|TRBD1
CASSPDRVKVREAFF
TGTGCCAGCAGCCCCGACAGGGTTAAAGTTCGTGAAGCTTTCTTT
>once|TRBV30|TRBJ1-1|-
CAWLSLGQTVNTEAFF
TGTGCCTGGCTGAGCCTCGGACAGACCGTGAACACTGAAGCTTTCTTT
>-|TRBV1|TRBJ2-7|-
CTSSQIGTADSYEQYF
TGCACCAGCAGCCAAATAGGGACTGCGGACTCCTACGAGCAGTACTTC
>-|TRBV7-9|TRBJ2-5|-
CASSLSSGKWQETQYF
TGTGCCAGCAGCTTAAGCTCAGGGAAGTGGCAAGAGACCCAGTACTTC
>-|TRBV7-3|TRBJ2-1|-
CASSLIGGSYNEQFF
TGTGCCAGCAGCCTCATTGGAGGGTCCTACAATGAGCAGTTCTTC
>once|TRBV30|TRBJ1-2|TRBD1
CAWIPGGNYGYTF
TGTGCCTGGATACCAGGGGGGAACTATGGCTACACCTTC
>-|TRBV11-3|TRBJ2-1|-
CASSFRLNEQFF
TGTGCCAGCAGCTTCCGATTGAATGAGCAGTTCTTC
>-|TRBV18|TRBJ2-7|TRBD2
CASSPPGTSGSKQYF
TGTGCCAGCTCACCACCCGGGACTAGCGGGTCTAAGCAGTACTTC
>-|TRBV6-5|TRBJ2-1|TRBD2
CASVGTSGLQFF
TGTGCCAGCGTCGGGACTAGCGGCTTGCAGTTCTTC
>-|TRBV4-2|TRBJ2-7|TRBD2
CASSQDRTSGYEQYF
TGTGCCAGCAGCCAAGATCGGACTAGCGGCTACGAGCAGTACTTC
>-|TRBV28|TRBJ1-2|TRBD1
CASSSPPGQGAGYTF
TGTGCCAGCAGTTCGCCCCCGGGACAGGGCGCTGGCTACACCTTC
>-|TRBV7-8|TRBJ2-7|-
CASSLRDFAYEQYF
TGTGCCAGCAGCCTCCGGGACTTCGCCTACGAGCAGTACTTC
>-|TRBV25-1|TRBJ1-3|-
CASSLTFSSGNTIYF
TGTGCCAGCAGTCTGACCTTTTCCTCTGGAAACACCATATATTTT
>-|TRBV19|TRBJ1-4|-
CASRGTDGGKLFF
TGTGCCAGTAGGGGGACCGACGGGGGTAAACTGTTTTTT
>-|TRBV18|TRBJ1-5|-
CASSPTGAHNQPQHF
TGTGCCAGCTCACCAACAGGAGCGCACAATCAGCCCCAGCATTTT
>-|TRBV10-3|TRBJ2-2|-
CAIRGPGELFF
TGTGCCATCAGGGGCCCCGGGGAGCTGTTTTTT
>once|TRBV14|TRBJ2-6|-
CASSQATGVGGSGANVLTF
TGTGCCAGCAGCCAAGCTACCGGGGTTGGGGGCTCTGGGGCCAACGTCCTGACTTTC
>-|TRBV5-1|TRBJ1-1|-
CASSPIGGAPTEAFF
TGCGCCAGCAGCCCAATTGGTGGAGCACCGACTGAAGCTTTCTTT
>once|TRBV6-5|TRBJ2-7|-
CASSYIGTPDGEQYF
TGTGCCAGCAGTTATATCGGGACCCCGGATGGTGAGCAGTACTTC